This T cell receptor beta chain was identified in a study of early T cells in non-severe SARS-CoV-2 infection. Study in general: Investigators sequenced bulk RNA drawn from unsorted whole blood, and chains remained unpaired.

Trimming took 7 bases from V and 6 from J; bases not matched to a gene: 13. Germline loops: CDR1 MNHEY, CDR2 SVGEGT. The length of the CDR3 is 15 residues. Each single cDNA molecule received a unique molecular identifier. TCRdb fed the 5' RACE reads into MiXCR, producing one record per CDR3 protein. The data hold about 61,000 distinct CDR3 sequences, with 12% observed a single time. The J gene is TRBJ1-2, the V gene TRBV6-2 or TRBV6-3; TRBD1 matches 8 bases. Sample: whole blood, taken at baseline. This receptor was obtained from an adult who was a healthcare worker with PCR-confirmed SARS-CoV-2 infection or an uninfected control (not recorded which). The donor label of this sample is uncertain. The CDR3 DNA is TGTGCCAGCACCGACAGGACAGGGAATATCAATGGCTACACCTTC. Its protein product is CASTDRTGNINGYTF.